This T cell receptor beta chain was retrieved from a study of CD8 T cells in ankylosing spondylitis. Study conclusions and caveats: According to the report, clones linked to the disease were significantly enriched in matched synovial fluid samples taken from ankylosing spondylitis patients.

The V gene lost 0 bases and the J gene lost 0 bases, with 11 bases spanning the gap. This CDR3 comprises 16 residues. Germline V gene data show CDR1 as SGHRS and CDR2 as YFSETQ. TCRdb reprocessed the 5' RACE reads via MiXCR and lists one record per CDR3 protein. The profile shows roughly 280,000 distinct CDR3 sequences, around 20% of them singletons. In this sample, this clonotype turned up a few times. No antigen is known for it. The sample was blood, either unsorted or a sorted T cell fraction (not recorded which). The rearrangement uses TRBV5-1 and TRBJ2-3; D may be TRBD1 (6 bases). This receptor was taken from a male donor with ankylosing spondylitis or in good health (not recorded which). The CDR3 loop is CASSLVTGRSTDTQYF. CDR3 bases: TGCGCCAGCAGCTTGGTTACAGGGCGAAGCACAGATACGCAGTATTTT.